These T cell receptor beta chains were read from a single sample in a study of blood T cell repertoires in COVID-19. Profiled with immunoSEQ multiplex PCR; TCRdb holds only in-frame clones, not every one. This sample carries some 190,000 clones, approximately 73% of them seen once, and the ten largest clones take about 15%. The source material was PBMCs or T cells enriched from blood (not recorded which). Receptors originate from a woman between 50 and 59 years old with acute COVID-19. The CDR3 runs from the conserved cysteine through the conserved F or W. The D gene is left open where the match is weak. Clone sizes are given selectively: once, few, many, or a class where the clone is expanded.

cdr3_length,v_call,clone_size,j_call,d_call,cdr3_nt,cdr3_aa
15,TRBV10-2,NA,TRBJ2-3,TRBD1,TGCGCCAGCAGGGCCGGGACAGGGGGCGCAGATACGCAGTATTTT,CASRAGTGGADTQYF
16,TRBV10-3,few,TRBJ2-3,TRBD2,TGTGCCATCAGTGGGGGGACTAGCGGGGGTACAGATACGCAGTATTTT,CAISGGTSGGTDTQYF
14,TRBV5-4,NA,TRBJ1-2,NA,TGTGCCAGCAGCTTGCTGACAAATGACTATGGCTACACCTTC,CASSLLTNDYGYTF
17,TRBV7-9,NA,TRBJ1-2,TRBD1,TGTGCCAGCAGCTCACCGGGACAGGGGTATTCTAACTATGGCTACACCTTC,CASSSPGQGYSNYGYTF
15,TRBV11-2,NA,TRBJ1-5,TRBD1,TGTGCCAGCAGCTTAGGGACAGGGGGTGGCCAGCCCCAGCATTTT,CASSLGTGGGQPQHF
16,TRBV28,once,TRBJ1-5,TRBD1,TGTGCCAGCAGTTTGGGCGCCGGGACAGGGAATCAGCCCCAGCATTTT,CASSLGAGTGNQPQHF
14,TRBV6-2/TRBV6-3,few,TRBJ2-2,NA,TGTGCCAGCAGCCCCGAGAGGGTCACCGGGGAGCTGTTTTTT,CASSPERVTGELFF
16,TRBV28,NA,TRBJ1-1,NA,TGTGCCAGCACCCCGTCATTGGGGGCCGGGAACACTGAAGCTTTCTTT,CASTPSLGAGNTEAFF
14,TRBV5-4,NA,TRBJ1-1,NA,TGTGCCAGCAGCCCCGACAGCATGAACACTGAAGCTTTCTTT,CASSPDSMNTEAFF
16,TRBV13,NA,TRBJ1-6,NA,TGTGCCAGCAGCTCTATGGACGGGCAGGGTCGGTCACCCCTCCACTTT,CASSSMDGQGRSPLHF
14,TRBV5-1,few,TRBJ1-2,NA,TGCGCCAGCAGCTTGGCCCAGGGGCCCTATGGCTACACCTTC,CASSLAQGPYGYTF
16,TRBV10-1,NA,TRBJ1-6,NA,TGCGCCAGCACCCCCCAGGTGGAATCCTATAATTCACCCCTCCACTTT,CASTPQVESYNSPLHF
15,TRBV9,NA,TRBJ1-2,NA,TGTGCCAGCAGCGCCGTCCGAGAGGGAGGATATGGCTACACCTTC,CASSAVREGGYGYTF
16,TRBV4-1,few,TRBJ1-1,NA,TGCGCCAGCAGCCAAGAAGGTCCGAGGGTTGGGACTGAAGCTTTCTTT,CASSQEGPRVGTEAFF
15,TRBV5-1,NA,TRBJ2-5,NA,TGCGCCAGCAGCTTGGTAGGCAACGCGGGGGAGACCCAGTACTTC,CASSLVGNAGETQYF
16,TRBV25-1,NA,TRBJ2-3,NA,TGTGCCAGCAGTGACCGGACAGCCACTAGCACAGATACGCAGTATTTT,CASSDRTATSTDTQYF
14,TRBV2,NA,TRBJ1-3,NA,TGTGCCACCATACAGGGTACCTCTGGAAACACCATATATTTT,CATIQGTSGNTIYF
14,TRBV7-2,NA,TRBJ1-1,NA,TGTGCCAGCAGCCCCGGAGGGAGAGTCACTGAAGCTTTCTTT,CASSPGGRVTEAFF